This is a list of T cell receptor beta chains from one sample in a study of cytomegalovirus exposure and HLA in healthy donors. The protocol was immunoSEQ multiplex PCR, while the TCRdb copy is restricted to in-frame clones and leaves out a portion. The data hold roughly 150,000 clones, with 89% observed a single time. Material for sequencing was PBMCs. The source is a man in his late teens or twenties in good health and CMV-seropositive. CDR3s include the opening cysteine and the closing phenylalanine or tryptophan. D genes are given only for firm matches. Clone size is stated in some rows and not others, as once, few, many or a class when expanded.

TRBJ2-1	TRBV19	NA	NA	CASSPFTPPIEQFF	TGTGCCAGTAGTCCCTTCACCCCCCCTATTGAGCAGTTCTTC
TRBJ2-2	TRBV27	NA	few	CASRSITGELFF	TGTGCCAGCAGATCTATCACCGGGGAGCTGTTTTTT
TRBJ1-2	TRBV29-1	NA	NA	CSVEHLGARRF	TGCAGCGTTGAACATTTAGGGGCGCGACGCTTC
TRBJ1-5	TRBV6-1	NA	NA	CASSGGQKYSNQPQHF	TGTGCCAGCAGTGGAGGACAGAAGTATAGCAATCAGCCCCAGCATTTT
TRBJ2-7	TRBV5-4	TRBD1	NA	CASSLGTGTNEQYF	TGTGCCAGCAGCTTGGGGACAGGGACAAACGAGCAGTACTTC
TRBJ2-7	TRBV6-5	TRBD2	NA	CASRLAGISNYEQYF	TGTGCCAGCAGGTTAGCGGGAATTAGTAACTACGAGCAGTACTTC
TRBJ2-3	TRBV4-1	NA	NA	CASSQDGATTDTQYF	TGCGCCAGCAGCCAAGATGGGGCCACCACAGATACGCAGTATTTT
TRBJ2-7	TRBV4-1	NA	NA	CASSQEGGGEDYEQYF	TGCGCCAGCAGCCAAGAAGGCGGGGGCGAGGACTACGAGCAGTACTTC
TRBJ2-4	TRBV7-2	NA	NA	CASSLTSKNIQYF	TGTGCCAGCAGCTTAACTTCCAAAAACATTCAGTACTTC
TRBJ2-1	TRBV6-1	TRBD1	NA	CASRVGQGSYNEQFF	TGTGCCAGCAGAGTGGGACAGGGCTCCTACAATGAGCAGTTCTTC
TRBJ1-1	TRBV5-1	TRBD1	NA	CASSYAGGTEAFF	TGCGCCAGCAGCTATGCAGGGGGCACTGAAGCTTTCTTT
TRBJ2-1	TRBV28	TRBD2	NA	CASSYRGLAGGSYNEQFF	TGTGCCAGCAGCTACAGGGGACTAGCGGGAGGATCCTACAATGAGCAGTTCTTC
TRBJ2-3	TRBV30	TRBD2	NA	CAWSLAGALDTQYF	TGTGCCTGGAGTCTAGCGGGAGCTTTAGATACGCAGTATTTT
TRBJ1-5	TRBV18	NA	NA	CASSPYRNDQPQHF	TGTGCCAGCTCACCATACAGAAACGATCAGCCCCAGCATTTT
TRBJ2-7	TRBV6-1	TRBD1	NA	CASTEGWTGDEQYF	TGTGCCAGCACCGAGGGGTGGACAGGGGACGAGCAGTACTTC
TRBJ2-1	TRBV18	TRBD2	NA	CASSVGLAGVWDNEQFF	TGTGCCAGCTCAGTAGGTCTAGCGGGAGTCTGGGACAATGAGCAGTTCTTC
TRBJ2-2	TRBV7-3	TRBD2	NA	CASSSSGSRAGELFF	TGTGCCAGCAGCTCTAGCGGGAGTCGGGCCGGGGAGCTGTTTTTT